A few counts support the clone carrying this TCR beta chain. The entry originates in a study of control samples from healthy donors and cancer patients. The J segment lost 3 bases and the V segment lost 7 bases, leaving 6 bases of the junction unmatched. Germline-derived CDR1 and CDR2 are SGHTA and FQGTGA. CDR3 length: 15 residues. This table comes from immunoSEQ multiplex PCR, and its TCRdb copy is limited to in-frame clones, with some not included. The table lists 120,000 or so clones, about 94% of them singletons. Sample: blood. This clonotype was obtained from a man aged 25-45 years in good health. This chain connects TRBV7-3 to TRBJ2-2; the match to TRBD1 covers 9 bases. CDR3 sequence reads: CASKARTGDTGELFF. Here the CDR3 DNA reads TGTGCCAGCAAAGCCAGGACAGGGGACACCGGGGAGCTGTTTTTT. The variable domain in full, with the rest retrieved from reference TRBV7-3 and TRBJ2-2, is GAGVSQTPSNKVTEKGKYVELRCDPISGHTALYWYRQSLGQGPEFLIYFQGTGAADDSGLPNDRFFAVRPEGSVSTLKIQRTERGDSAVYLCASKARTGDTGELFFGEGSRLTVL.